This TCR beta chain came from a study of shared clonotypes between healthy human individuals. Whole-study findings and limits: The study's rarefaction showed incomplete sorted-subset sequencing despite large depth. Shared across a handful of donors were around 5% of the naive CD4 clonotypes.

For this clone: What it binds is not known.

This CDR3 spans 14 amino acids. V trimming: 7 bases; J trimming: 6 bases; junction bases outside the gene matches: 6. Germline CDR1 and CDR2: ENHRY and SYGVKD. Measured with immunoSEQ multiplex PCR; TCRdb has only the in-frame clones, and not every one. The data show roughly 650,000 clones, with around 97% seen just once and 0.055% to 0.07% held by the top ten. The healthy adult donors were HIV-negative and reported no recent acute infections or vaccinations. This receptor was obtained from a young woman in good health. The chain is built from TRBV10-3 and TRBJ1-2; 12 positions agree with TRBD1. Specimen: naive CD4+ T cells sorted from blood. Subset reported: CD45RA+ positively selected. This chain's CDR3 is CAINPGQGANGYTF. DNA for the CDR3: TGTGCCATCAATCCGGGACAGGGGGCGAATGGCTACACCTTC.